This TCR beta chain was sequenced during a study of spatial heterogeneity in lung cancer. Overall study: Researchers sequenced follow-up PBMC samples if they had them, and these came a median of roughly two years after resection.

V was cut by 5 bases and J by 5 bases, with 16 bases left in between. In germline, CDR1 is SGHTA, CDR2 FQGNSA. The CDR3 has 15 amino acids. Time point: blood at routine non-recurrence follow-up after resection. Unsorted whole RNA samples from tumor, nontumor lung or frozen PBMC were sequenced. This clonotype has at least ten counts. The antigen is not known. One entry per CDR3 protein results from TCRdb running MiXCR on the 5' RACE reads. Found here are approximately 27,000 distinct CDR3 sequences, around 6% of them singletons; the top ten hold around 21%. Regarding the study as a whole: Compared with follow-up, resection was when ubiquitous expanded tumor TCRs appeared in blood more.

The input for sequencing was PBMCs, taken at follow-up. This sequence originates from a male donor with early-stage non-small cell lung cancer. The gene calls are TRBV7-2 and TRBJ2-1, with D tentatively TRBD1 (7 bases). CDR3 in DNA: TGTGCCAGCAGCACTCGGAGGGGACAGAACAATGAGCAGTTCTTC. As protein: CASSTRRGQNNEQFF.